This T cell receptor (beta chain) was profiled in a study of siplizumab effects on memory and regulatory T cells. With respect to this clone: The antigen is not known.

Study conclusions and caveats: In the presence of siplizumab, alloreactive sequences traceable to unstimulated CD4+ memory cells were significantly reduced.

The repertoire was sequenced with immunoSEQ multiplex PCR; TCRdb's copy has only in-frame clones and lacks some. This table has roughly 100,000 clones, roughly 92% appearing once. The CDR3 runs to 15 residues. Trimming stripped 5 bases from V and 4 bases from J, with 12 bases between. Germline loops: CDR1 MNHEY, CDR2 SMNVEV (reference sequence). Sequencing was carried out using CD4+ T cells sorted from blood. The chain employs TRBV27 and TRBJ2-6, with D perhaps matching TRBD1 (5 bases). This receptor was obtained from a human donor in good health. This chain's CDR3 is CASSNYRSGANVLTF. Written as DNA, the CDR3 is TGTGCCAGCAGTAACTACAGGTCCGGGGCCAACGTCCTGACTTTC. Using reference TRBV27 and TRBJ2-6 for the parts outside the CDR3, the full variable domain is EAQVTQNPRYLITVTGKKLTVTCSQNMNHEYMSWYRQDPGLGLRQIYYSMNVEVTDKGDVPEGYKVSRKEKRNFPLILESPSPNQTSLYFCASSNYRSGANVLTFGAGSRLTVL.